A single sample gave rise to the 4 T cell receptor beta chains below, sequenced in a study of CD8 T cells in Susac syndrome. Random hexamers primed reverse transcription of about 0.45 to 1 ug RNA. TCRdb reprocessed the immunoSEQ multiplex PCR reads via MiXCR and lists one record per CDR3 protein. The table has some 140,000 distinct CDR3 sequences, approximately 89% seen once. Input material: CD8+ T cells from PBMCs. These receptors all come from a human donor with multiple sclerosis.

The J gene is TRBJ2-6, the V gene TRBV4-2; no clear D. Germline V gene data show CDR1 as LGHNA and CDR2 as YNFKEQ. The CDR3 has 14 amino acids. The V and J ends lost 4 bases and 4 bases respectively, with 8 bases between them. The CDR3 spells CASSLLWGANVLTF. The CDR3 DNA is TGTGCCAGCAGCCTCTTATGGGGGGCCAACGTCCTGACTTTC.

V and J are TRBV4-3 and TRBJ2-5; no clear D gene. V shed 0 bases and J shed 3 bases, with 5 bases lying between them. CDR1 LGHNA and CDR2 YSLEER come from the germline V gene. CDR3 length equals 13 residues. The DNA of the CDR3 is TGCGCCAGCAGCCAAGATAAGGAAGAGACCCAGTACTTC. Encoded protein: CASSQDKEETQYF.

The V gene is TRBV7-8, the J gene TRBJ1-1; tentative D call: TRBD1 (6 bases). Trimming removed 2 bases at V and 3 bases at J, with 10 bases between. The germline V gene encodes CDR1 SGHVS and CDR2 FQNEAQ. This CDR3 has 14 amino acids. The CDR3 protein is CASSLLGADTEAFF. The CDR3 DNA reads TGTGCCAGCAGCTTACTGGGGGCCGACACTGAAGCTTTCTTT.

The rearrangement uses TRBV6-5 and TRBJ2-3; TRBD2 is a possible D gene (5 bases). With 4 bases removed from V and 4 bases from J, the gap between germline ends came to 12 bases. Germline CDR1 and CDR2: MNHEY and SVGAGI. The CDR3 consists of 14 residues. The CDR3 coding sequence is TGTGCCAGCAGTTTCAGCGAGGAGGCAGATACGCAGTATTTT. This translates into CASSFSEEADTQYF.